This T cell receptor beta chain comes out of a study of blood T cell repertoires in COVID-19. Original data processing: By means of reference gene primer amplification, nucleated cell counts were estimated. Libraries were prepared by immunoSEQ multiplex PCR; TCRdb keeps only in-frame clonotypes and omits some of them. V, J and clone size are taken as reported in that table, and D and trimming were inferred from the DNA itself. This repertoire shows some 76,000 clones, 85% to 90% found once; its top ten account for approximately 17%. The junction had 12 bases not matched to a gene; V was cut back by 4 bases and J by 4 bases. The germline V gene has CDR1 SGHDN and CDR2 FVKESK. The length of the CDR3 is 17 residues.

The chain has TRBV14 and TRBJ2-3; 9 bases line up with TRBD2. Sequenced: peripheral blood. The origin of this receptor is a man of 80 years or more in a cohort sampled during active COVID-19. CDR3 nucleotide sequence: TGTGCCAGCAGCCGAGTCCTTAGCGGGGGAGCATCAGATACGCAGTATTTT. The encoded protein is CASSRVLSGGASDTQYF.